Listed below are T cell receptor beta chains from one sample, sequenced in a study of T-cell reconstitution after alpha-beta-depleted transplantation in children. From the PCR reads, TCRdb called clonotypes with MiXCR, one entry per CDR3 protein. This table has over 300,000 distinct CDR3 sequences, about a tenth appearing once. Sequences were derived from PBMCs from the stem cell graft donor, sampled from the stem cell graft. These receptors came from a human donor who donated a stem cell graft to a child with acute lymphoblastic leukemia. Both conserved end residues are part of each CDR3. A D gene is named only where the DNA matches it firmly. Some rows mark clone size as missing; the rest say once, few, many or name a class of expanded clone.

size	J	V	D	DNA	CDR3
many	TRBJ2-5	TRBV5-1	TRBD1	TGCGCCAGCAGCTCCCGGGACAGGGGGTCCCAAGAGACCCAGTACTTC	CASSSRDRGSQETQYF
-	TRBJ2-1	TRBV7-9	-	TGTGCCAGCAGCGAGACCACCAGGGATGGGGAGCAGTTCTTC	CASSETTRDGEQFF
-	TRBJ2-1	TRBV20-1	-	TGCAGTGCTAGGTCCAGGGATAACAATGAGCAGTTCTTC	CSARSRDNNEQFF
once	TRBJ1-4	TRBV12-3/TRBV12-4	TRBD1	TGTGCCAGCAGCCAAGATCGCAGGGGGTCCCTGGATTTT	CASSQDRRGSLDF
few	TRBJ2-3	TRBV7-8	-	TGTGCCAGCAGCTTACCAAGACAGGGCACAGATACGCAGTATTTT	CASSLPRQGTDTQYF
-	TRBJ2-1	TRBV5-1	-	TGCGCCAGCAGCGACGGACTGGGAAACAATGAGCAGTTCTTC	CASSDGLGNNEQFF
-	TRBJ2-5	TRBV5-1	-	TGCGCCAGCAGCCCGGACGAGTACCAAGAGACCCAGTACTTC	CASSPDEYQETQYF
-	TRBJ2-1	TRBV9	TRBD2	TGTGCCAGCACCCCTGGGAGGGCCCGGGAAAATGAGCAGTTCTTC	CASTPGRARENEQFF
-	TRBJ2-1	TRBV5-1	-	TGCGCCAGCAGCTTGAGCACTCCCACCTACAATGAGCAGTTCTTC	CASSLSTPTYNEQFF
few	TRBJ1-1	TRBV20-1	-	TGCAGTGCTAGAGATCAGGGCAGACGACCTGAAGCTTTCTTT	CSARDQGRRPEAFF
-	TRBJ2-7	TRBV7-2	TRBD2	TGTGCCAGCAGCTTAGCTAGCGGGAGGGTCTCCTACGAGCAGTACTTC	CASSLASGRVSYEQYF
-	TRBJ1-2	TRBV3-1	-	TGTGCCAGCAGCCAAGGGCACTACTATGGCTACACCTTC	CASSQGHYYGYTF
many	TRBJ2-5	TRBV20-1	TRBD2	TGCAGTGCTAGTTTAGCGGGAGGAACCCAGTACTTC	CSASLAGGTQYF
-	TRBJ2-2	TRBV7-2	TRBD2	TGTGCCAGCAGCTTAGTAGGGCTAGCGGGAGCGGGCGGGGAGCTGTTTTTT	CASSLVGLAGAGGELFF
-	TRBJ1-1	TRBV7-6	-	TGTGCCAGCAGCTACAAGGCGGACACTGAAGCTTTCTTT	CASSYKADTEAFF
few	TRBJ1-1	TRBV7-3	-	TGTGCCAGCAGCTTAAGGGAAGGGGACGAAGCTTTCTTT	CASSLREGDEAFF